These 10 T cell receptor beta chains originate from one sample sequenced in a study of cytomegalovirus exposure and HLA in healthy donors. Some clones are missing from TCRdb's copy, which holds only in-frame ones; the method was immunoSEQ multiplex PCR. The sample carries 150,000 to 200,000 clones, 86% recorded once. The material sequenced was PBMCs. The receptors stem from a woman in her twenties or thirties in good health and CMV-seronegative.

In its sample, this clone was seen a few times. The CDR3 DNA is TGTGCCTGGAGTCAGGGGGCAAGGATGAACACTGAAGCTTTCTTT. Translated, it gives CAWSQGARMNTEAFF. This rearrangement joins TRBV30 to TRBJ1-1, with 8 bases fitting TRBD1. The CDR3 totals 15 residues. Germline CDR1 reads GTSNPN; CDR2 reads SVGIG (reference sequence). J gave up 0 bases and V 2 bases, and 5 bases lay outside the gene matches.

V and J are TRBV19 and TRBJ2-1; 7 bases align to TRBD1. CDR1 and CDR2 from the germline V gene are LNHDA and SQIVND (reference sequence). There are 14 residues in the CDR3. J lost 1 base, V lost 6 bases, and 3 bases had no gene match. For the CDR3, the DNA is TGTGCCAGTAGGGGACAGCCATCCTACAATGAGCAGTTCTTC. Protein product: CASRGQPSYNEQFF.

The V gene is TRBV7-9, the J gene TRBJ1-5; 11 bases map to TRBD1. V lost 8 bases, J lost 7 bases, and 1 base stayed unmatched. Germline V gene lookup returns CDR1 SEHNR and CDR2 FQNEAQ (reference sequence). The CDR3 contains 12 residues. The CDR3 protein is CASGTGGQPQHF. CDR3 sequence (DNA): TGTGCCAGCGGGACAGGGGGGCAGCCCCAGCATTTT. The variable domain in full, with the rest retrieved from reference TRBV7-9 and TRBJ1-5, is DTGVSQNPRHKITKRGQNVTFRCDPISEHNRLYWYRQTLGQGPEFLTYFQNEAQLEKSRLLSDRFSAERPKGSFSTLEIQRTEQGDSAMYLCASGTGGQPQHFGDGTRLSIL.

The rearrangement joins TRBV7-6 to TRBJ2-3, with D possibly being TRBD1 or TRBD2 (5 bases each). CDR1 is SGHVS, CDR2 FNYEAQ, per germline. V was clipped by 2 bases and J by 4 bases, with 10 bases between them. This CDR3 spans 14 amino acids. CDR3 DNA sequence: TGTGCCAGCAGCTTATTTCAGGGACCAGATACGCAGTATTTT. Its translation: CASSLFQGPDTQYF.

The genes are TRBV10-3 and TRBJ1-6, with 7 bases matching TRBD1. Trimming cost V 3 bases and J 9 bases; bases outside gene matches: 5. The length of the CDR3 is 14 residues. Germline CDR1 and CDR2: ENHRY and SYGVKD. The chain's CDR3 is CAISDRGDGSPLHF. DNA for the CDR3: TGTGCCATCAGTGACAGGGGGGACGGTTCACCCCTCCACTTT.

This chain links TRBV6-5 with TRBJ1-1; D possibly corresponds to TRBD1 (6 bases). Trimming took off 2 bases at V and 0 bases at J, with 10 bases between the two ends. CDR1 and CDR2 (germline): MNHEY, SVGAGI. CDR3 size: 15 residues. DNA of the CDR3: TGTGCCAGCAGTTACAGGGGGACAATGAACACTGAAGCTTTCTTT. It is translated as CASSYRGTMNTEAFF.

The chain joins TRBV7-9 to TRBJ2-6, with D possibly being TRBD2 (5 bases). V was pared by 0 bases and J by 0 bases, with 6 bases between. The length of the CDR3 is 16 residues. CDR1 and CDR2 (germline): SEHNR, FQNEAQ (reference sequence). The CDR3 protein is CASSLAAGSGANVLTF. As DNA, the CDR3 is TGTGCCAGCAGCTTAGCGGCGGGCTCTGGGGCCAACGTCCTGACTTTC.

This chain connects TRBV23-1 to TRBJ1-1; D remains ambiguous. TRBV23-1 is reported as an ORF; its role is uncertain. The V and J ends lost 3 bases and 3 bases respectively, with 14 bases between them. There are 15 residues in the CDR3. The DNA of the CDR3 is TGCGCCAGCAGTCACCGTTTTAGTACCGACACTGAAGCTTTCTTT. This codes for CASSHRFSTDTEAFF.

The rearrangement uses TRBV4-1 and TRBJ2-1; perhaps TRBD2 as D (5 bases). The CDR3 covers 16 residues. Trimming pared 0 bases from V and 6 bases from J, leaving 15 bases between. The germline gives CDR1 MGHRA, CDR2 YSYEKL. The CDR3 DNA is TGCGCCAGCAGCCAAGATCCCCCGACTCGGGGCAATGAGCAGTTCTTC. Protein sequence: CASSQDPPTRGNEQFF.

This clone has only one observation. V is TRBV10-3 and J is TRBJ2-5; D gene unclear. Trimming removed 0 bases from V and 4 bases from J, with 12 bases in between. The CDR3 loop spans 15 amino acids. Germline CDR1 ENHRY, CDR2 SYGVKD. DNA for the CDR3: TGTGCCATCAGTGAGTCCTGGGGTCCCGGAGAGACCCAGTACTTC. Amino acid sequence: CAISESWGPGETQYF.